The 13 T cell receptor beta chains listed next were all sequenced from one sample in a study of blood T cell repertoires in COVID-19. This table comes from immunoSEQ multiplex PCR, and its TCRdb copy is limited to in-frame clones, with some not included. Here the sample spans about half a million clones, around 85% being singletons. The specimen sequenced was PBMCs or T cells enriched from blood (not recorded which). These receptors originate from a woman aged 55-70 years who had recovered from COVID-19.

The chain is built from TRBV2 and TRBJ1-2; possible D gene TRBD1, 5 bases. This CDR3 has 15 amino acids. Germline loops: CDR1 SNHLY, CDR2 FYNNEI. V was pared by 1 base and J by 4 bases, with 13 bases between. CDR3 sequence (DNA): TGTGCCAGCAGTGAAGGATCGGGGGGGAGCTATGGCTACACCTTC. Translated: CASSEGSGGSYGYTF.

The chain carries TRBV5-1 and TRBJ2-1; 9 bases line up with TRBD2. The V gene's germline CDR1 is SGHRS and CDR2 YFSETQ. After removal of 4 bases from V and 7 bases from J, the junction contained 9 bases not matched to a gene. The CDR3 is 15 amino acids. CDR3 DNA sequence: TGCGCCAGCAGCCTACTAGCGGGTTCTTCGAATGAGCAGTTCTTC. This sequence encodes CASSLLAGSSNEQFF.

The gene calls are TRBV25-1 and TRBJ1-4; no reliable D call. Trimming left V 4 bases short and J 5 bases short, with 14 bases between. The germline V gene encodes CDR1 MGHDK and CDR2 SYGVNS. The CDR3 extends over 15 amino acids. The CDR3 bases are TGTGCCAGCAGTGTTGGTGGCAGTCAAAATGAAAAACTGTTTTTT. It is translated as CASSVGGSQNEKLFF.

The CDR3 here is CASRQNRGNSNQPQHF. The DNA for the CDR3 is TGTGCCAGTAGGCAGAACAGGGGAAATAGCAATCAGCCCCAGCATTTT. The genes are TRBV19 and TRBJ1-5, with TRBD1 matching 7 bases. The CDR3 spans 16 residues. Looked up from germline, CDR1 is LNHDA and CDR2 is SQIVND (reference sequence). The ends lost 6 bases at V and 0 bases at J; junction bases unmatched: 8.

This chain uses TRBV18 with TRBJ2-1, with 12 bases identical to TRBD2. Per germline, CDR1 KGHSH and CDR2 LQKENI. This CDR3 has 16 amino acids. V trimming: 3 bases; J trimming: 5 bases; junction bases outside the gene matches: 5. The CDR3 is CASSPRTSGIDNEQFF. CDR3 DNA: TGTGCCAGCTCACCTCGGACTAGCGGGATAGACAATGAGCAGTTCTTC.

J is TRBJ2-7 and V is TRBV11-2; the match to TRBD1 covers 7 bases. V was pared by 2 bases and J by 1 base, with 5 bases of the junction left unmatched. This CDR3 has 15 residues. Germline V gene sequence: CDR1 SGHAT, CDR2 FQNNGV. CDR3 DNA: TGTGCCAGCAGCTTAACGGACAGGTGGTCCTACGAGCAGTACTTC. This sequence encodes CASSLTDRWSYEQYF.

The chain links TRBV20-1 to TRBJ1-1, with D perhaps matching TRBD1 (6 bases). CDR3 length: 13 amino acids. V lost 5 bases and J lost 1, with 11 bases in between. From germline, CDR1 is DFQATT and CDR2 SNEGSKA (reference sequence). Written as DNA, the CDR3 is TGCAGTGCTGGTGGACAGAGGAACACTGAAGCTTTCTTT. Translated: CSAGGQRNTEAFF.

The rearrangement uses TRBV24-1 and TRBJ2-5, with 16 bases that match TRBD2. Germline CDR1 is KGHDR and CDR2 is SFDVKD. The CDR3 spans 20 residues. The V segment lost 4 bases and the J segment 4 bases; nucleotides outside the gene matches: 14. Here the CDR3 reads CATSDSAGTSGGAGGETQYF. DNA for the CDR3: TGTGCCACCAGTGACTCTGCCGGGACTAGCGGGGGGGCCGGTGGAGAGACCCAGTACTTC.

This clone has just one count. The chain recombines TRBV4-1 with TRBJ2-1; TRBD2 matches at 8 bases. The CDR3 runs to 14 residues. Trimming removed 5 bases from V and 6 bases from J; junction bases left unmatched: 6. The germline V gene encodes CDR1 MGHRA and CDR2 YSYEKL. CDR3 loop: CASSSSGAGNEQFF. The DNA for the CDR3 is TGCGCCAGCAGCAGTAGCGGGGCGGGCAATGAGCAGTTCTTC.

This clone has just a few counts. The rearrangement uses TRBV19 and TRBJ1-3; no definite D call. The germline V gene has CDR1 LNHDA and CDR2 SQIVND (reference sequence). CDR3 length: 13 residues. V was cut by 5 bases and J by 10 bases, with 15 bases left in between. The CDR3 bases are TGTGCCAGTAGTGGCCTGAACTGGGCTACCATATATTTT. Translated: CASSGLNWATIYF.

This rearrangement joins TRBV28 to TRBJ1-6, with 12 bases matching TRBD1. CDR3 length: 15 residues. Germline V gene lookup returns CDR1 MDHEN and CDR2 SYDVKM. With V trimmed by 2 bases and J by 13 bases, 6 bases remained unmatched. As DNA, the CDR3 is TGTGCCAGCAGTTTAGGGGGACAGGGGGCTGGTCCCCTCCACTTT. This encodes CASSLGGQGAGPLHF.

The J gene is TRBJ2-1, the V gene TRBV27, with no clear D. The CDR3 extends over 12 amino acids. The germline V gene has CDR1 MNHEY and CDR2 SMNVEV (reference sequence). V shed 6 bases and J shed 2 bases, with 5 bases lying between them. CDR3 amino acids: CASRPAYNEQFF. The CDR3 DNA follows: TGTGCCAGCAGGCCGGCCTACAATGAGCAGTTCTTC.

The chain carries TRBV19 and TRBJ1-1; no definite D call. Germline assignment: CDR1 LNHDA and CDR2 SQIVND (reference sequence). Trimming stripped 5 bases from V and 4 bases from J, with 11 bases between. CDR3 length: 13 amino acids. CDR3 nucleotide sequence: TGTGCCAGTAGTCTCGGGAGTGGCACTGAAGCTTTCTTT. Translated, it gives CASSLGSGTEAFF. The full variable domain, its missing parts supplied by reference TRBV19 and TRBJ1-1, is DGGITQSPKYLFRKEGQNVTLSCEQNLNHDAMYWYRQDPGQGLRLIYYSQIVNDFQKGDIAEGYSVSREKKESFPLTVTSAQKNPTAFYLCASSLGSGTEAFFGQGTRLTVV.